The rows below give T cell receptor beta chains drawn from one sample of a study of shared T cell receptors in the human thymus. Using immunoSEQ multiplex PCR, the repertoire was profiled, and TCRdb retains in-frame clones only, with some absent. Seen here are 700,000 or so clones, over 75% observed once, and the top ten hold under 0.012%. This same sample was also part of a study on human thymus T cells.

The sample taken for sequencing was thymocytes. The receptors shown here come from a girl in the first two years of life with a congenital heart defect. CDR3s include the opening cysteine and the closing phenylalanine or tryptophan. Only some rows state a clone size, as once, few, many or a class for expanded clones.

clone size,CDR3 length,J gene,V gene,CDR3 protein
.,14,TRBJ1-1,TRBV29-1,CSVASRGPWTEAFF
.,14,TRBJ2-5,TRBV7-2,CASSLERAGKTQYF
.,15,TRBJ2-4,TRBV6-5,CASSSGGHAKNIQYF
.,17,TRBJ1-5,TRBV4-1,CASSHRPREGSDQPQHF
once,16,TRBJ2-2,TRBV5-6,CASSPRRGRITGELFF
.,16,TRBJ2-7,TRBV27,CASSELAGGLDYEQYF
.,17,TRBJ1-2,TRBV19,CASRPPTGHEKYYGYTF
.,20,TRBJ1-6,TRBV5-1,CASSLPPDRVRLVGNSPLHF
.,16,TRBJ2-5,TRBV5-5,CASSRRLAGLQETQYF
.,14,TRBJ1-6,TRBV5-8,CASGGTGRRSPLHF
.,18,TRBJ1-2,TRBV7-8,CASSLETGGEEAGKGYTF
.,15,TRBJ1-4,TRBV25-1,CASSEWMTGGEKLFF
.,20,TRBJ2-1,TRBV15,CATSRDPHGGADSSYNEQFF